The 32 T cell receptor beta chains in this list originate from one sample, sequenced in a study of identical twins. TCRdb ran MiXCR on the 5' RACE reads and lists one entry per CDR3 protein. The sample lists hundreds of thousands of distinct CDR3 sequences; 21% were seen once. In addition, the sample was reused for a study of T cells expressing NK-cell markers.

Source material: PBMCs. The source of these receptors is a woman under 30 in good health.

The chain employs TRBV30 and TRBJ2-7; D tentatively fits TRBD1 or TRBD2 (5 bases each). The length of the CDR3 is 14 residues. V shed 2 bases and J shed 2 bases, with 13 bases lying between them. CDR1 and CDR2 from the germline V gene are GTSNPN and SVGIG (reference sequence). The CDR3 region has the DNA TGTGCCTGGAGTTGGGGGTGGTCGACCTACGAGCAGTACTTC. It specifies CAWSWGWSTYEQYF.

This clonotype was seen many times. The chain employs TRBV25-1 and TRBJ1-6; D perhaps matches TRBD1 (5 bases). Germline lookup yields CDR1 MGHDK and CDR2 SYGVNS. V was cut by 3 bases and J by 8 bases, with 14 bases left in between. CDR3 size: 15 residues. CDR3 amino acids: CASSDRGELDSPLHF. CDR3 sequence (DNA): TGTGCCAGCAGTGACCGAGGGGAGTTAGATTCACCCCTCCACTTT.

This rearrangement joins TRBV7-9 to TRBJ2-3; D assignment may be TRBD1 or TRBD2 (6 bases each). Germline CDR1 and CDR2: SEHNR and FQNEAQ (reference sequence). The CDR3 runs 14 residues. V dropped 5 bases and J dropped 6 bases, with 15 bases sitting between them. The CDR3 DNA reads TGTGCCAGCAGCCCAGACGGGGGCCCGGATACGCAGTATTTT. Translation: CASSPDGGPDTQYF.

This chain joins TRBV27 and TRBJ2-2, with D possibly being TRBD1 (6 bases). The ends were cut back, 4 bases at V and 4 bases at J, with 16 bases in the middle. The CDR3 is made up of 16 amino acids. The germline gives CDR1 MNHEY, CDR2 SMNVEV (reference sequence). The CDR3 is CASSSGQPLVTGELFF. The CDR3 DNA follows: TGTGCCAGCAGTTCCGGACAGCCCCTGGTCACCGGGGAGCTGTTTTTT.

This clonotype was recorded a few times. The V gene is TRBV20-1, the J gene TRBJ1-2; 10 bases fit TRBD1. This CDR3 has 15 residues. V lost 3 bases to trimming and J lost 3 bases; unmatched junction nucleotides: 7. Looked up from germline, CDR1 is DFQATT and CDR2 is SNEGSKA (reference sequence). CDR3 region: CSASPWDRGDYGYTF. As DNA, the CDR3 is TGCAGTGCTAGCCCCTGGGACAGGGGCGACTATGGCTACACCTTC.

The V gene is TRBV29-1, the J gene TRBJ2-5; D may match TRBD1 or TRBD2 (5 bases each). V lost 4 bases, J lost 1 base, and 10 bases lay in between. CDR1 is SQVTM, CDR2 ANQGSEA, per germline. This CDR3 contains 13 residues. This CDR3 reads CSVARGVQETQYF. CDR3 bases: TGCAGCGTTGCTCGAGGGGTCCAAGAGACCCAGTACTTC.

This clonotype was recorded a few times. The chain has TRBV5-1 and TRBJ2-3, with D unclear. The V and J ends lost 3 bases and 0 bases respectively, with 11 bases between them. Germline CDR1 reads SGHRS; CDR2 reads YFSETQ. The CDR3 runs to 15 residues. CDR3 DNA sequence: TGCGCCAGCAGCTCTTCGCCCACTAGCACAGATACGCAGTATTTT. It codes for CASSSSPTSTDTQYF.

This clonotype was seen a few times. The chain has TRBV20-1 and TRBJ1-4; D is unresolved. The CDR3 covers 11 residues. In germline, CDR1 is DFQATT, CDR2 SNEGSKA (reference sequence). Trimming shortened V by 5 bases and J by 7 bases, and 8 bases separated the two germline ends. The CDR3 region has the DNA TGCAGTGCTCTCTCCAGTGAAAAACTGTTTTTT. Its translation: CSALSSEKLFF.

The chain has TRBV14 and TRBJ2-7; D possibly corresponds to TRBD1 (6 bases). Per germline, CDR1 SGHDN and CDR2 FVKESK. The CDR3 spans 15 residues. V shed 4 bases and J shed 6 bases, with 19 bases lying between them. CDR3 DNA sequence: TGTGCCAGCAGCCCCCAAGGGGGATTCCAATTCGAGCAGTACTTC. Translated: CASSPQGGFQFEQYF. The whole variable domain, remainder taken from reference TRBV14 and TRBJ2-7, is EAGVTQFPSHSVIEKGQTVTLRCDPISGHDNLYWYRRVMGKEIKFLLHFVKESKQDESGMPNNRFLAERTGGTYSTLKVQPAELEDSGVYFCASSPQGGFQFEQYFGPGTRLTVT.

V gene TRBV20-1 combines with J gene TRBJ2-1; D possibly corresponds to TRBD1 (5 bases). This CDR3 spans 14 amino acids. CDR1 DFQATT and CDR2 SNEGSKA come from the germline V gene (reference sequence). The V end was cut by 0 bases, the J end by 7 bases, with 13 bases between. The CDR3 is CSARDGRDWNEQFF. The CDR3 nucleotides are TGCAGTGCTAGAGACGGCAGGGATTGGAATGAGCAGTTCTTC.

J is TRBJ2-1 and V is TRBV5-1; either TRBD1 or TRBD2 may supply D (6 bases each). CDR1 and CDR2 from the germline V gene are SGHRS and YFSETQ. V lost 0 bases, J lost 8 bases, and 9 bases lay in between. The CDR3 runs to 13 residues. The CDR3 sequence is CASSLEGGHEQFF. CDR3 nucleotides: TGCGCCAGCAGCTTGGAAGGGGGGCATGAGCAGTTCTTC. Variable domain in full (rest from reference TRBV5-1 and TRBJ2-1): KAGVTQTPRYLIKTRGQQVTLSCSPISGHRSVSWYQQTPGQGLQFLFEYFSETQRNKGNFPGRFSGRQFSNSRSEMNVSTLELGDSALYLCASSLEGGHEQFFGPGTRLTVL.

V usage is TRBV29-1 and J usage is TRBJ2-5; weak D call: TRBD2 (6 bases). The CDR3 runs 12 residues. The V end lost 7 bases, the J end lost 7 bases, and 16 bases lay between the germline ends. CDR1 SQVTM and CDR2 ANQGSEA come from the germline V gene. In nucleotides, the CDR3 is TGCAGCGCCGGCCAGGGAGGATGGACCCAGTACTTC. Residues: CSAGQGGWTQYF.

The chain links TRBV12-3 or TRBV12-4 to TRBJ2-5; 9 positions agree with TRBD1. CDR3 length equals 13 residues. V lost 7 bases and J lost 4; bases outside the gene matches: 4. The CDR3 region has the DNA TGTGCCAGCAAAACAGGGGGCGGAGAGACCCAGTACTTC. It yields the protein CASKTGGGETQYF.

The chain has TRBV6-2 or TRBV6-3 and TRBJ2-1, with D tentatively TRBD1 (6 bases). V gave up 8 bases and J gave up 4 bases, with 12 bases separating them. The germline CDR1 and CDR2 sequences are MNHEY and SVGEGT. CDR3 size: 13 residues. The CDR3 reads CASGGIIYNEQFF. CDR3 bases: TGTGCCAGCGGGGGCATTATATACAATGAGCAGTTCTTC.

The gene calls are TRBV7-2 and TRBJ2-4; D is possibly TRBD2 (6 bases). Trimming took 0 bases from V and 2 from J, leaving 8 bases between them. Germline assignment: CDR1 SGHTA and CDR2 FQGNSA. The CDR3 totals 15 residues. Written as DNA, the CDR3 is TGTGCCAGCAGCTTAGCTGGGGGGACCAAAAACATTCAGTACTTC. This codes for CASSLAGGTKNIQYF.

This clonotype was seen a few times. The CDR3 DNA is TGTGCCAGCAGTTTTAACGAGTTCCCCTACGAGCAGTACTTC. It is translated as CASSFNEFPYEQYF. This rearrangement joins TRBV12-3 or TRBV12-4 to TRBJ2-7; no reliable D call. The germline V and J ends were trimmed by 3 bases and 2 bases, with 11 bases remaining between them. The CDR3 is 14 residues long.

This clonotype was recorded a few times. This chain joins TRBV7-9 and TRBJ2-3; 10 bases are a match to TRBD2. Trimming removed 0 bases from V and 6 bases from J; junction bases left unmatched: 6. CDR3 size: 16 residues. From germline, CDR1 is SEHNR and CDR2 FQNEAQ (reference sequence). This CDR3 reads CASSLASSGRADTQYF. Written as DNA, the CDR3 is TGTGCCAGCAGCTTAGCTTCGAGCGGGAGGGCGGATACGCAGTATTTT.

The CDR3 spells CASSAGGASNEQFF. For the CDR3, the DNA is TGTGCCAGCTCTGCGGGAGGTGCCTCCAATGAGCAGTTCTTC. The V and J genes are TRBV6-1 and TRBJ2-1, with 8 bases lining up with TRBD2. This CDR3 is built from 14 residues. In germline, CDR1 is MNHNS, CDR2 SASEGT. V dropped 8 bases and J dropped 6; count of bases not matched to a gene: 9.

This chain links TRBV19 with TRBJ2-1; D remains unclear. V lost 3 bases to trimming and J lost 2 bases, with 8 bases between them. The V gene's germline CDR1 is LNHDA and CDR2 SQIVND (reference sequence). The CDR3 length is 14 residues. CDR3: CASSIYGPYNEQFF. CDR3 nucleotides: TGTGCCAGTAGTATTTATGGCCCCTACAATGAGCAGTTCTTC.

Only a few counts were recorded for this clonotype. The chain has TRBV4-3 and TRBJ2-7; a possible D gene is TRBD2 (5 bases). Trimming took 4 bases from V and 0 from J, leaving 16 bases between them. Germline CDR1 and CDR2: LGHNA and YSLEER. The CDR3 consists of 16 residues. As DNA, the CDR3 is TGCGCCAGCAGCCTCGGTAGGCAGCGGAGCTCCTACGAGCAGTACTTC. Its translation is CASSLGRQRSSYEQYF.

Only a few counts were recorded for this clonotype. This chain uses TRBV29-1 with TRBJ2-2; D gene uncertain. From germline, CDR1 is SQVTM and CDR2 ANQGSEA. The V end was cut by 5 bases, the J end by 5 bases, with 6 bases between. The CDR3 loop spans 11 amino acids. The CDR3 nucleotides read TGCAGCGTTTACGGTACCGGGGAGCTGTTTTTT. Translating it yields CSVYGTGELFF.

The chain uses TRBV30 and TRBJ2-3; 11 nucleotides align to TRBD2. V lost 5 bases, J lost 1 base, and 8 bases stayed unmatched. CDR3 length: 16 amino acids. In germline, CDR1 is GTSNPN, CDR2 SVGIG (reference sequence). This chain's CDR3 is CAWVRVGLAGTDTQYF. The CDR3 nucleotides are TGTGCCTGGGTTCGCGTGGGACTAGCGGGCACAGATACGCAGTATTTT.

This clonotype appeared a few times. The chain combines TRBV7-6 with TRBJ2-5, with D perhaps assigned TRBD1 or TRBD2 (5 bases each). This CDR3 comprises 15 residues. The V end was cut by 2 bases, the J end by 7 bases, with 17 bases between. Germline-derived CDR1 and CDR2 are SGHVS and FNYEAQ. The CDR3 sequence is CASSLMSGLAATQYF. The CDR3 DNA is TGTGCCAGCAGCTTAATGTCGGGGCTAGCCGCGACCCAGTACTTC. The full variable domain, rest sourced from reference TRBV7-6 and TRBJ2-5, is GAGVSQSPRYKVTKRGQDVALRCDPISGHVSLYWYRQALGQGPEFLTYFNYEAQQDKSGLPNDRFSAERPEGSISTLTIQRTEQRDSAMYRCASSLMSGLAATQYFGPGTRLLVL.

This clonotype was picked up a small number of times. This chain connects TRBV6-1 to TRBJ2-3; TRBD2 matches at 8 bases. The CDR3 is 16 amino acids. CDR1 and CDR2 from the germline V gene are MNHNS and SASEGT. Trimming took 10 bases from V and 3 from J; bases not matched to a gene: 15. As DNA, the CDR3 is TGTGCCACAACAGCGGGGGTCCCCATTTGGACAGATACGCAGTATTTT. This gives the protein CATTAGVPIWTDTQYF.

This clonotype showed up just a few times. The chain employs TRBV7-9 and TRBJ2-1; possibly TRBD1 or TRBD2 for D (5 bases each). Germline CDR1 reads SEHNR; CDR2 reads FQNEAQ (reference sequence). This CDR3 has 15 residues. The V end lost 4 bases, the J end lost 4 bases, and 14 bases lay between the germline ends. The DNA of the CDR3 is TGTGCCAGCAGCTGGACCCGGGACGGTTACAATGAGCAGTTCTTC. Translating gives CASSWTRDGYNEQFF. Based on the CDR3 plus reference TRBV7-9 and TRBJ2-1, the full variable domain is DTGVSQNPRHKITKRGQNVTFRCDPISEHNRLYWYRQTLGQGPEFLTYFQNEAQLEKSRLLSDRFSAERPKGSFSTLEIQRTEQGDSAMYLCASSWTRDGYNEQFFGPGTRLTVL.

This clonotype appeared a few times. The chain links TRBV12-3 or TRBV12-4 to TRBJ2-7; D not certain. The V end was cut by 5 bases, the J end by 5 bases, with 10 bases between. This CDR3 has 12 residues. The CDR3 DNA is TGTGCCAGCAGTCCTCAGCTCAACGAGCAGTACTTC. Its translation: CASSPQLNEQYF.

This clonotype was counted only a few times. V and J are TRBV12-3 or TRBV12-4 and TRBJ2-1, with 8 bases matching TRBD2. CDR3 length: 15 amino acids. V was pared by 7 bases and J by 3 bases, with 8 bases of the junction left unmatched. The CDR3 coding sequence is TGTGCCAGCATATCCGGACTAGCTATCTACAATGAGCAGTTCTTC. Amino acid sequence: CASISGLAIYNEQFF.

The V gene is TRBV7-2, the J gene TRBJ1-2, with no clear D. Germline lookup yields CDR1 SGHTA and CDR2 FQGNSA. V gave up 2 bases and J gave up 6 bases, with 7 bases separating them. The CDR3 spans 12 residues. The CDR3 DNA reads TGTGCCAGCAGCTTACCTTCTCATGGCTACACCTTC. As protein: CASSLPSHGYTF.

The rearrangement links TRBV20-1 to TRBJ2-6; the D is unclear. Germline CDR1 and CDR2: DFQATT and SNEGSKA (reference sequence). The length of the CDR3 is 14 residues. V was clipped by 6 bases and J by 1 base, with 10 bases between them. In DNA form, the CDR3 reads TGCAGTGCCGCGAAGAGATCTGGGGCCAACGTCCTGACTTTC. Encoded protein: CSAAKRSGANVLTF.

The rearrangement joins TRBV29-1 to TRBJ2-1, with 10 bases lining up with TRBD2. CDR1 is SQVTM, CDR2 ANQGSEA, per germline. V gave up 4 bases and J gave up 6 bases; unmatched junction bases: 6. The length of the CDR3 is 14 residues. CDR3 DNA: TGCAGCGTTGGGGCTAGCGGGAGCTTCAATGAGCAGTTCTTC. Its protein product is CSVGASGSFNEQFF.

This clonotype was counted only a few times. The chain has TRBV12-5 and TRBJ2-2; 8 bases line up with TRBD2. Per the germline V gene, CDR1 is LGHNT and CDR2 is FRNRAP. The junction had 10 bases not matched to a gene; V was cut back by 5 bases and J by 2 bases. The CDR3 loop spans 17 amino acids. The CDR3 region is CASGPAAGVYNTGELFF. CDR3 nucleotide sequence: TGTGCTAGTGGTCCCGCAGCGGGAGTATATAACACCGGGGAGCTGTTTTTT.

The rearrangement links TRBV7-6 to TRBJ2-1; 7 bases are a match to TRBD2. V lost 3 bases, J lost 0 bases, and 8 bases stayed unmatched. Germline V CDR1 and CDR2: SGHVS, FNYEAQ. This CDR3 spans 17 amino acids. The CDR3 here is CASSFASSGGSYNEQFF. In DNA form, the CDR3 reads TGTGCCAGCAGCTTCGCTTCTAGCGGAGGCTCCTACAATGAGCAGTTCTTC. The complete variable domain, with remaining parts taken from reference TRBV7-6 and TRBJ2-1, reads GAGVSQSPRYKVTKRGQDVALRCDPISGHVSLYWYRQALGQGPEFLTYFNYEAQQDKSGLPNDRFSAERPEGSISTLTIQRTEQRDSAMYRCASSFASSGGSYNEQFFGPGTRLTVL.